This T cell receptor (beta chain) was observed in a study of blood T cell repertoires in COVID-19. Looking at the study overall: The United States, Italy and Spain provided the acute and convalescent COVID-19 samples. From T cells, B-cell-depleted T cells, or PBMCs came the material, which was cDNA or gDNA.

The ends were cut back, 5 bases at V and 6 bases at J, with 17 bases in the middle. Germline values: CDR1 SGHRS, CDR2 YFSETQ. This CDR3 region has 14 residues. In the original workflow: Researchers report that nucleated cell counts were estimated from reference gene primer amplification. Data came from immunoSEQ multiplex PCR; TCRdb stores just in-frame clones and leaves some out. Clone size and V and J calls were adopted from that table, with D and trimming inferred from the DNA. The table lists 100,000 to 150,000 clones, about 85% of them singletons, with more than 6.5% in the top ten. V and J are TRBV5-1 and TRBJ1-1, with D possibly matching TRBD1 (5 bases). The sequence was obtained from a man older than 75 with active or convalescent COVID-19. The sequenced sample consisted of peripheral blood. CDR3 loop: CASSWSGGEPEAFF. The CDR3 DNA reads as TGCGCCAGCAGTTGGTCGGGGGGGGAGCCTGAAGCTTTCTTT. Using reference TRBV5-1 and TRBJ1-1 for the parts outside the CDR3, the full variable domain is KAGVTQTPRYLIKTRGQQVTLSCSPISGHRSVSWYQQTPGQGLQFLFEYFSETQRNKGNFPGRFSGRQFSNSRSEMNVSTLELGDSALYLCASSWSGGEPEAFFGQGTRLTVV.